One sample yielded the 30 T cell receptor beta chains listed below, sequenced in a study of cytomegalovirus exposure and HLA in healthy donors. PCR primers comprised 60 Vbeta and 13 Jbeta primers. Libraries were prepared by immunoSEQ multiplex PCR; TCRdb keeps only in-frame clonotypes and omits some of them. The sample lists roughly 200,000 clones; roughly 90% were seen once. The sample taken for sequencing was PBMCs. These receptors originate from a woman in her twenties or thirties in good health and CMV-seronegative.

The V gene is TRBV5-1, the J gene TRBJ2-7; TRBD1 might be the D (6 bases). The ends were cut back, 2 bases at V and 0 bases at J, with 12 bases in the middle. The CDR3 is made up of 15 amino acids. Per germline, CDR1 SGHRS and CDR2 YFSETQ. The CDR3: CASSFGQKSSYEQYF. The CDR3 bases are TGCGCCAGCAGCTTCGGACAGAAGAGCTCCTACGAGCAGTACTTC.

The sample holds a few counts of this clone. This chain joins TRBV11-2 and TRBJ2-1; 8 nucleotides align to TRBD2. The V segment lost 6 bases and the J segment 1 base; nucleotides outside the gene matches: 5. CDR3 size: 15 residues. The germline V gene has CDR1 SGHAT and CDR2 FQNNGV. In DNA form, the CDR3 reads TGTGCCAGCAGGCTTCGGGGGGGGTCCTACAATGAGCAGTTCTTC. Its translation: CASRLRGGSYNEQFF. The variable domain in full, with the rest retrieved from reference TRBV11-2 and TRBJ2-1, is EAGVAQSPRYKIIEKRQSVAFWCNPISGHATLYWYQQILGQGPKLLIQFQNNGVVDDSQLPKDRFSAERLKGVDSTLKIQPAKLEDSAVYLCASRLRGGSYNEQFFGPGTRLTVL.

CDR3: CASSWGPGGNQPQHF. For the CDR3, the DNA is TGTGCCAGCAGTTGGGGCCCGGGGGGCAATCAGCCCCAGCATTTT. This sequence joins TRBV2 and TRBJ1-5; perhaps TRBD1 as D (5 bases). V lost 5 bases to trimming and J lost 2 bases, with 13 bases between them. Germline V gives CDR1 SNHLY, CDR2 FYNNEI. This CDR3 is 15 amino acids long.

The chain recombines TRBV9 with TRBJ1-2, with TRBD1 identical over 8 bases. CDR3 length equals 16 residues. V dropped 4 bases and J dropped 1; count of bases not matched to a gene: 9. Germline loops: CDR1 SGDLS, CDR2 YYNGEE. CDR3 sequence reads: CASSSGQDIFNYGYTF. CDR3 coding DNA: TGTGCCAGCAGCTCGGGACAGGATATTTTTAACTATGGCTACACCTTC.

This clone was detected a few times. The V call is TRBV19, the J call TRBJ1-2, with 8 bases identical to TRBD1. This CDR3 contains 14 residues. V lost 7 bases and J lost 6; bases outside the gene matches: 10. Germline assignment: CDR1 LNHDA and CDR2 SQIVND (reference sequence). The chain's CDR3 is CASTLGQGVNGYTF. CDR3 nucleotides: TGTGCCAGTACCCTAGGACAGGGTGTGAATGGCTACACCTTC. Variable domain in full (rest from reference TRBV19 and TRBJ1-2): DGGITQSPKYLFRKEGQNVTLSCEQNLNHDAMYWYRQDPGQGLRLIYYSQIVNDFQKGDIAEGYSVSREKKESFPLTVTSAQKNPTAFYLCASTLGQGVNGYTFGSGTRLTVV.

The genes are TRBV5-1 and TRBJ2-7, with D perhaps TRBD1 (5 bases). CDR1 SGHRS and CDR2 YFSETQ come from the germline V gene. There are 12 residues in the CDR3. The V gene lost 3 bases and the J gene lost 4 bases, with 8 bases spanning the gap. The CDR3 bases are TGCGCCAGCAGCTCCAGGGATTACGAGCAGTACTTC. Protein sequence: CASSSRDYEQYF. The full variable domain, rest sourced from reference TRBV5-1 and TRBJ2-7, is KAGVTQTPRYLIKTRGQQVTLSCSPISGHRSVSWYQQTPGQGLQFLFEYFSETQRNKGNFPGRFSGRQFSNSRSEMNVSTLELGDSALYLCASSSRDYEQYFGPGTRLTVT.

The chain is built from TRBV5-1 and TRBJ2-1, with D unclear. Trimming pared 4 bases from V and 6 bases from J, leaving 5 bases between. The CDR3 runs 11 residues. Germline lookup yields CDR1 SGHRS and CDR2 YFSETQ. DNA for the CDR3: TGCGCCAGCAGCCGTGTCAATGAGCAGTTCTTC. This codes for CASSRVNEQFF.

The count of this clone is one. CDR3 region: CAWGTGLNTGELFF. The CDR3 coding sequence is TGTGCCTGGGGGACAGGGTTGAACACCGGGGAGCTGTTTTTT. The V gene is TRBV30, the J gene TRBJ2-2; 9 positions agree with TRBD1. The V segment lost 5 bases and the J segment 1 base; nucleotides outside the gene matches: 2. The CDR3 runs 14 residues. From germline, CDR1 is GTSNPN and CDR2 SVGIG (reference sequence).

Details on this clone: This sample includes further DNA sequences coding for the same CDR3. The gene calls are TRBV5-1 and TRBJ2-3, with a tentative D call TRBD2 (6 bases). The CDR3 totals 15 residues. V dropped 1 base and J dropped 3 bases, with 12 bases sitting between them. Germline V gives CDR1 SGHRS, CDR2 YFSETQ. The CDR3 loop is CASSLSGVSTDTQYF. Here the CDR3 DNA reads TGCGCCAGCAGCTTGTCGGGAGTGTCGACAGATACGCAGTATTTT.

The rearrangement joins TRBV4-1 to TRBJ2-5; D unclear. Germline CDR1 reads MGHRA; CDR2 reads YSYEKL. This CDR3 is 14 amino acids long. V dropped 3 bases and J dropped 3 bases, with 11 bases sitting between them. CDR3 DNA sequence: TGCGCCAGCAGCCACCCTACCCGAAAAGAGACCCAGTACTTC. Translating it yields CASSHPTRKETQYF.

The chain's CDR3 is CATRMTSIETQYF. The CDR3 region has the DNA TGTGCCACCAGGATGACTAGCATCGAGACCCAGTACTTC. V usage is TRBV15 and J usage is TRBJ2-5; 7 nucleotides align to TRBD2. This CDR3 spans 13 amino acids. V was clipped by 6 bases and J by 5 bases; unmatched bases: 6. The germline V gene has CDR1 LNHNV and CDR2 YYDKDF (reference sequence).

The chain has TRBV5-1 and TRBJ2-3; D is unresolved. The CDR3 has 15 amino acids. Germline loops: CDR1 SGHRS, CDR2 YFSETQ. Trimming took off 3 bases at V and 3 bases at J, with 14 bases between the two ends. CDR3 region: CASSSQPLPTDTQYF. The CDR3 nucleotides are TGCGCCAGCAGCTCCCAACCCCTACCAACAGATACGCAGTATTTT. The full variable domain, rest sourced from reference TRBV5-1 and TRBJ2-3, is KAGVTQTPRYLIKTRGQQVTLSCSPISGHRSVSWYQQTPGQGLQFLFEYFSETQRNKGNFPGRFSGRQFSNSRSEMNVSTLELGDSALYLCASSSQPLPTDTQYFGPGTRLTVL.

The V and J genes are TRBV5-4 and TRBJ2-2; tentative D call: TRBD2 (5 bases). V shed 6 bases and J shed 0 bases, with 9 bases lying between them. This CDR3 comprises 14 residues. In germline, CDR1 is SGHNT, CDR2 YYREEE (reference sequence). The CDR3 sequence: CASTGSANTGELFF. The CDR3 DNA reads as TGTGCCAGCACTGGGAGCGCGAACACCGGGGAGCTGTTTTTT.

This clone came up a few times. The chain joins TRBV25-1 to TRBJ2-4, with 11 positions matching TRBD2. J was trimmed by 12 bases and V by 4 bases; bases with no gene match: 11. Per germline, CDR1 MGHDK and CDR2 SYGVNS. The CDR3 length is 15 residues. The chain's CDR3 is CASSASLAGVNNQYF. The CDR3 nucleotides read TGTGCCAGCAGTGCCTCACTAGCGGGAGTGAATAATCAGTACTTC.

The CDR3 nucleotides are TGTGCCTGTACTGAGGGGGCACCCACAGATACGCAGTATTTT. As protein: CACTEGAPTDTQYF. The chain carries TRBV30 and TRBJ2-3; TRBD1 agrees at 7 bases. The CDR3 runs to 14 residues. The germline CDR1 and CDR2 sequences are GTSNPN and SVGIG (reference sequence). The junction had 8 bases not matched to a gene; V was cut back by 6 bases and J by 2 bases.

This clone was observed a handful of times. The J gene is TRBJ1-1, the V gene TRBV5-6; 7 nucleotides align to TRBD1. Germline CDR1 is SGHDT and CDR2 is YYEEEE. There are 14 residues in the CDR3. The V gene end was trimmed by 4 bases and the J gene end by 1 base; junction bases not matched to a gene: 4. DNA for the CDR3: TGTGCCAGCAGCCGCGACAGGGAGAACACTGAAGCTTTCTTT. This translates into CASSRDRENTEAFF.

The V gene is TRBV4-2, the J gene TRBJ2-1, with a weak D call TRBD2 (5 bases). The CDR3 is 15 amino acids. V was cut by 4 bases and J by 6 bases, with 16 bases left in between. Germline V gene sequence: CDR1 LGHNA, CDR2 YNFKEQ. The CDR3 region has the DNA TGTGCCAGCAGCCCCCGCGGGTTTCTTCCCAATGAGCAGTTCTTC. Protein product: CASSPRGFLPNEQFF.

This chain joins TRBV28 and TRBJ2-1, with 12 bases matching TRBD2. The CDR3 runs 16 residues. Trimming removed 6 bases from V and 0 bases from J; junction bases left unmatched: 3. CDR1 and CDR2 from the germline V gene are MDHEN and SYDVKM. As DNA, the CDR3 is TGTGCCAGCAGCCGGACTAGCGGGGCCTCCTACAATGAGCAGTTCTTC. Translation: CASSRTSGASYNEQFF.

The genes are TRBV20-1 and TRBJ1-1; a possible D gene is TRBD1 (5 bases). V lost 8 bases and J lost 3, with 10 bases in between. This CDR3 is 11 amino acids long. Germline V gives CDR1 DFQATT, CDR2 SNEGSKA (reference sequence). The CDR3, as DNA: TGCAGTCTACGGGGGGACACTGAAGCTTTCTTT. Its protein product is CSLRGDTEAFF.

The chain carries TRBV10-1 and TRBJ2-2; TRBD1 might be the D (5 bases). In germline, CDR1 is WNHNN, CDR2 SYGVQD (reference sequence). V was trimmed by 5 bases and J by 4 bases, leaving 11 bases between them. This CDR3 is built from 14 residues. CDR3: CASSKSGFTGELFF. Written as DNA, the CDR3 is TGCGCCAGCAGTAAATCAGGGTTCACCGGGGAGCTGTTTTTT.

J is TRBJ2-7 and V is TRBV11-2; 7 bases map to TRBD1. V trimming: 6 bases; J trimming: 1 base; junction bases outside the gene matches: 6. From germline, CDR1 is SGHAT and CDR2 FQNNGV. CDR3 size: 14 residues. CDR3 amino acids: CASRAPGQSYEQYF. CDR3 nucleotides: TGTGCCAGCAGAGCTCCGGGACAGTCCTACGAGCAGTACTTC.

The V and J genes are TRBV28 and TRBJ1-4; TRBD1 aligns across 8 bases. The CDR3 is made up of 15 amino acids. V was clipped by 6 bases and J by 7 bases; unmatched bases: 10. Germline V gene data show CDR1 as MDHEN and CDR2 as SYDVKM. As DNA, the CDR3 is TGTGCCAGCAGACCACTGACAGGGGTGGGTGAAAAACTGTTTTTT. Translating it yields CASRPLTGVGEKLFF.

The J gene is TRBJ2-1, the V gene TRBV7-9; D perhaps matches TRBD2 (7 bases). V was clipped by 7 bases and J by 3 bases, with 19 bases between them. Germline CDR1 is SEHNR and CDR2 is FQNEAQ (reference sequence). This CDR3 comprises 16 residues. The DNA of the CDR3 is TGTGCCAGCACAGATGGCGGGGGCCTTTACTACAATGAGCAGTTCTTC. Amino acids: CASTDGGGLYYNEQFF.

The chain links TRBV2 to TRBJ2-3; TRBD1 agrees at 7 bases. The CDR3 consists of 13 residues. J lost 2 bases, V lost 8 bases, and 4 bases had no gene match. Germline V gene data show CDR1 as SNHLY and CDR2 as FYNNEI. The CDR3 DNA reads TGTGCCAGCTCGGGACAGCTCACAGATACGCAGTATTTT. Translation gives CASSGQLTDTQYF.

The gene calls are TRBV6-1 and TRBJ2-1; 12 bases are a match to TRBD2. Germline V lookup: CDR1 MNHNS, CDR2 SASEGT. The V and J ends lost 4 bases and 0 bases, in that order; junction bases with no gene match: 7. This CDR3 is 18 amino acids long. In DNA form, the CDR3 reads TGTGCCAGCAGTGTCCCTAGCGGGGGGGCGAGCTCCTACAATGAGCAGTTCTTC. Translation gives CASSVPSGGASSYNEQFF.

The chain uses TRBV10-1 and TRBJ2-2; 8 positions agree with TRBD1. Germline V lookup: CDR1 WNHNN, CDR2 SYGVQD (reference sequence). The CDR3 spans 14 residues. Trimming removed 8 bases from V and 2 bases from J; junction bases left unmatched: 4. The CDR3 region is CASSGTGNTGELFF. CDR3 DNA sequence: TGCGCCAGCTCCGGGACAGGAAACACCGGGGAGCTGTTTTTT.

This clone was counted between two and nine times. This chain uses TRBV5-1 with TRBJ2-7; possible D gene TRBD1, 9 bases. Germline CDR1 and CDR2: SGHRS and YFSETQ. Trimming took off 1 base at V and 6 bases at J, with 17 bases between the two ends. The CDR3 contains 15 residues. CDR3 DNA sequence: TGCGCCAGCAGCTTGACAGGGGGCGCGGGGGGCGAGCAGTACTTC. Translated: CASSLTGGAGGEQYF.

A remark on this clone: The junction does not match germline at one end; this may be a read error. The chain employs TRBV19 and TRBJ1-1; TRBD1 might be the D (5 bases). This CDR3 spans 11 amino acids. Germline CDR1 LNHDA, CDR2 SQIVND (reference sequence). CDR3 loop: CASSTGDRELF. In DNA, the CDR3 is TGTGCCAGTAGTACGGGGGACCGGGAACTCTTT.

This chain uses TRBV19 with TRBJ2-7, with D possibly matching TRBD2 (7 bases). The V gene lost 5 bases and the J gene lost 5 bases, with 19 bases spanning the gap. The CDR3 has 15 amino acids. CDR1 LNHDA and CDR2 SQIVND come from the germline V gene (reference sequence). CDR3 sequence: CASSRGGRGINEQYF. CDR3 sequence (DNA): TGTGCCAGTAGTCGCGGGGGCAGGGGTATCAACGAGCAGTACTTC.

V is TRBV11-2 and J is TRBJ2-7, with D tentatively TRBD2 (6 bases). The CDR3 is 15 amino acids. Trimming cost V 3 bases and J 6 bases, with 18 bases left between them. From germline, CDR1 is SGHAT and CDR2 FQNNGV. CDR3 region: CASSFVLTSSTEQYF. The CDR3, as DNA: TGTGCCAGCAGCTTTGTTTTAACTAGCTCTACCGAGCAGTACTTC.